The 6 T cell receptor beta chains listed next were all sequenced from one sample in a study of identical twins. TCRdb processed the 5' RACE reads anew with MiXCR; each CDR3 protein has one entry. The profile shows about 550,000 distinct CDR3 sequences, approximately 20% of them singletons. The sample also formed part of further work on yellow fever vaccine responses in identical twins.

The material sequenced was CD4+ T cells sorted from blood. These TCRs come from a young woman in good health.

This clonotype occurred a few times. J is TRBJ2-1 and V is TRBV9, with 8 bases identical to TRBD1. CDR3 length: 16 amino acids. Germline values: CDR1 SGDLS, CDR2 YYNGEE. The V and J ends lost 3 bases and 2 bases, in that order; junction bases with no gene match: 7. The CDR3 bases are TGTGCCAGCAGCGAAAAGACAGGGGCCGCCTACAATGAGCAGTTCTTC. Protein product: CASSEKTGAAYNEQFF.

The J gene is TRBJ1-2, the V gene TRBV5-1; 7 bases agree with TRBD1. CDR1 and CDR2 (germline): SGHRS, YFSETQ. CDR3 length: 13 amino acids. Trimming cost V 4 bases and J 8 bases; bases outside gene matches: 8. Here the CDR3 reads CASSPNRGRGYTF. CDR3 nucleotides: TGCGCCAGCAGCCCAAACAGGGGAAGGGGCTACACCTTC.

The rearrangement links TRBV12-3 or TRBV12-4 to TRBJ1-4; the D is unclear. CDR3 length equals 13 residues. V gave up 6 bases and J gave up 5 bases, with 10 bases separating them. The DNA for the CDR3 is TGTGCCAGCAGAACCGGTGGGAATGAAAAACTGTTTTTT. Translating gives CASRTGGNEKLFF.

The rearrangement joins TRBV20-1 to TRBJ2-7, with 7 bases fitting TRBD1. Germline V gene sequence: CDR1 DFQATT, CDR2 SNEGSKA (reference sequence). The CDR3 spans 12 residues. V gave up 1 base and J gave up 4 bases; unmatched junction bases: 1. CDR3 sequence (DNA): TGCAGTGCTAGAGCAGGGGGTTACGAGCAGTACTTC. Amino acid sequence: CSARAGGYEQYF.

This chain links TRBV10-3 with TRBJ1-6; a weak D match, TRBD1 (6 bases). The length of the CDR3 is 14 residues. The V gene's germline CDR1 is ENHRY and CDR2 SYGVKD. V lost 4 bases and J lost 7, with 11 bases in between. The CDR3 DNA is TGTGCCATCAGTGGTGGGGACACAAATTCACCCCTCCACTTT. Translation gives CAISGGDTNSPLHF.

This chain links TRBV27 with TRBJ1-5; D not certain. The V gene lost 9 bases and the J gene lost 4 bases, with 1 base spanning the gap. The length of the CDR3 is 9 residues. In germline, CDR1 is MNHEY, CDR2 SMNVEV (reference sequence). The CDR3 sequence: CARNQPQHF. DNA for the CDR3: TGTGCCAGGAATCAGCCCCAGCATTTT.